Listed below are T cell receptor beta chains from one sample, sequenced in a study of cytomegalovirus exposure and HLA in healthy donors. Sequenced by immunoSEQ multiplex PCR; TCRdb stores in-frame clones only, minus some. The sample lists some 170,000 clones; about 80% were seen once. Material: PBMCs. These receptors all stem from a man younger than 30 in good health and CMV-seropositive. Each CDR3 is given with its conserved first and last residue. D genes are given only for firm matches.

j_call: TRBJ1-1
d_call: NA
v_call: TRBV7-9
cdr3_aa: CASSLREGGSTEAFF

j_call: TRBJ2-7
d_call: NA
v_call: TRBV2
cdr3_aa: CASSETYEQYF

j_call: TRBJ2-1
d_call: TRBD2
v_call: TRBV5-1
cdr3_aa: CASSLTSGSYNEQFF

j_call: TRBJ1-2
d_call: TRBD1
v_call: TRBV5-1
cdr3_aa: CASSLGGTETYGYTF

j_call: TRBJ1-3
d_call: NA
v_call: TRBV25-1
cdr3_aa: CASSAADTIYF

j_call: TRBJ2-7
d_call: NA
v_call: TRBV4-2
cdr3_aa: CASSQAGVEQYF

j_call: TRBJ1-3
d_call: NA
v_call: TRBV6-5
cdr3_aa: CASTHARSGNTIYF

j_call: TRBJ2-3
d_call: NA
v_call: TRBV19
cdr3_aa: CASSWASTDTQYF

j_call: TRBJ1-1
d_call: NA
v_call: TRBV4-3
cdr3_aa: CASSQDGGGNTEAFF

j_call: TRBJ1-6
d_call: NA
v_call: TRBV7-6
cdr3_aa: CASSLALGVSSYNSPLHF

j_call: TRBJ2-7
d_call: NA
v_call: TRBV7-9
cdr3_aa: CSSQGYGTYEQYF